The present T cell receptor (beta chain) was sequenced within a study of cytomegalovirus exposure and HLA in healthy donors. 13 Jbeta primers and 60 Vbeta primers were used for the PCR. Here immunoSEQ multiplex PCR was the method, and the copy in TCRdb shows in-frame clones only, minus some. Among 150,000 to 180,000 clones listed, around 79% were seen once. For this clone: Its target is not known.

Study observations and caveats: In a later analysis, DRB1 alleles had the most associated TCRs; HLA-C alleles the fewest. Fewer N-insertions (relative to the roughly 660-donor mean) were reportedly seen in an Asian-associated ancestry cluster in a later analysis.

This receptor was identified in a man aged 25 to 45 in good health and CMV-seropositive. The sequenced material came from PBMCs.

CDR3 amino acids: CASTPTGLYGYTF. The CDR3 DNA sequence: TGTGCCAGCACCCCAACAGGTCTATATGGCTACACCTTC. The chain uses TRBV6-1 and TRBJ1-2; tentatively, D is TRBD1 (5 bases). V shed 7 bases and J shed 5 bases, with 14 bases lying between them. CDR1 and CDR2 from the germline V gene are MNHNS and SASEGT. The CDR3 extends over 13 amino acids.